A selection of T cell receptor beta chains follows, all from one sample in a study of T-cell reconstitution after alpha-beta-depleted transplantation in children. One entry per CDR3 protein results from TCRdb running MiXCR on the PCR reads. The table lists around 600,000 distinct CDR3 sequences, 10% of them singletons. The sequencing used PBMCs from the stem cell graft donor, collected from the stem cell graft. These receptors all come from a human donor who donated a stem cell graft to a child with acute myeloid leukemia. Each CDR3 is given with its conserved first and last residue. A D gene is named only where the DNA matches it firmly. Size tells how often a clone was seen (once, few, many) or the class of an expanded clone, and some rows leave it out.

d_call clone_size j_call v_call cdr3_aa cdr3_nt
TRBD1 few TRBJ1-1 TRBV11-1 CASSSDRVVAEAFF TGTGCCAGCAGCTCGGACAGGGTAGTCGCTGAAGCTTTCTTT
. . TRBJ2-1 TRBV2 CASSKSSYNEQFF TGTGCCAGCAGTAAAAGCTCCTACAATGAGCAGTTCTTC
. once TRBJ2-3 TRBV11-2 CASSLDPGEQYF TGTGCCAGCAGCTTAGATCCGGGTGAGCAGTATTTT
. . TRBJ1-3 TRBV5-1 CASSFIGLSGNTIYF TGCGCCAGCAGCTTTATTGGACTCTCTGGAAACACCATATATTTT
. few TRBJ2-7 TRBV20-1 CSAAPAGLTSYEQYF TGCAGTGCTGCCCCTGCCGGACTTACCTCCTACGAGCAGTACTTC
. . TRBJ1-2 TRBV29-1 CSVSNGNYGYTF TGCAGCGTTTCAAACGGCAACTATGGCTACACCTTC
TRBD2 many TRBJ2-5 TRBV12-3/TRBV12-4 CASRGLAVYTQYF TGTGCCAGCAGGGGACTAGCGGTTTATACCCAGTACTTC
. many TRBJ2-7 TRBV10-3 CAISELQGYEQYF TGTGCCATCAGTGAATTGCAGGGCTACGAGCAGTACTTC
TRBD1 few TRBJ1-4 TRBV12-3/TRBV12-4 CASRPNPQGGNEKLFF TGTGCCAGCAGACCCAACCCACAGGGGGGGAATGAAAAACTGTTTTTT
. few TRBJ2-7 TRBV7-8 CASSKRISGSSYEQYF TGTGCCAGCAGCAAGAGAATTAGCGGATCCTCCTACGAGCAGTACTTC
. few TRBJ2-7 TRBV5-1 CASSLTSGNEQYF TGCGCCAGCAGCTTGACGTCAGGGAACGAGCAGTACTTC
TRBD2 many TRBJ2-3 TRBV11-1 CASSLTALSGRRTDTQYF TGTGCCAGCAGCCTCACGGCCCTGAGCGGGAGACGCACAGATACGCAGTATTTT
. . TRBJ2-1 TRBV4-3 CASSQRGSYNEQFF TGCGCCAGCAGCCAGAGGGGCTCCTACAATGAGCAGTTCTTC
TRBD2 few TRBJ2-3 TRBV7-9 CASSPRLAGGGGDTQYF TGTGCCAGCAGCCCTCGACTAGCGGGAGGCGGGGGAGATACGCAGTATTTT
. . TRBJ1-3 TRBV7-9 CASSFSSSGNTIYF TGTGCCAGCAGTTTTTCCAGCTCTGGAAACACCATATATTTT
. few TRBJ1-2 TRBV30 CAWRGMARRDGYTF TGTGCCTGGAGGGGTATGGCGAGGAGGGATGGCTACACCTTC
. few TRBJ1-4 TRBV11-2 CASSLRTTNEKLFF TGTGCCAGCAGCTTACGAACAACTAATGAAAAACTGTTTTTT
. many TRBJ1-3 TRBV29-1 CSVEEWELSGNTIYF TGCAGCGTTGAAGAGTGGGAGCTCTCTGGAAACACCATATATTTT
TRBD1 . TRBJ2-7 TRBV3-1 CASSQPRTGGVYEQYF TGTGCCAGCAGCCAACCACGGACAGGGGGTGTCTACGAGCAGTACTTC
TRBD1 few TRBJ2-7 TRBV10-2 CASRDRTGGEQYF TGCGCCAGCAGAGATCGGACAGGCGGGGAGCAGTACTTC
TRBD1 many TRBJ1-6 TRBV20-1 CSASKTGPQSPLHF TGCAGTGCTTCCAAGACAGGGCCTCAATCACCCCTCCACTTT
TRBD1 . TRBJ1-2 TRBV20-1 CSASDRMNYGYTF TGCAGTGCCTCGGACAGGATGAACTATGGCTACACCTTC
. few TRBJ1-2 TRBV29-1 CSAPTEAGYTF TGCAGCGCCCCGACAGAGGCCGGCTACACCTTC
. . TRBJ1-5 TRBV6-4 CASSEEREGQPQHF TGTGCCAGCAGTGAGGAGAGGGAGGGACAGCCCCAGCATTTT
. few TRBJ2-7 TRBV7-6 CASSLDSASSYEQYF TGTGCCAGCAGCTTAGATTCGGCCAGCTCCTACGAGCAGTACTTC
. many TRBJ2-7 TRBV20-1 CSAGLYSYEQYF TGCAGTGCAGGACTATACTCCTACGAGCAGTACTTC
TRBD2 many TRBJ2-3 TRBV6-2/TRBV6-3 CASTPLGGFTDTQYF TGTGCCAGCACACCCTTGGGGGGGTTCACAGATACGCAGTATTTT
TRBD2 many TRBJ2-1 TRBV9 CASSLSGGDREEQFF TGTGCCAGCAGCCTTAGCGGGGGGGACAGAGAGGAGCAGTTCTTC
TRBD1 few TRBJ2-7 TRBV20-1 CSGLGGQGSYEQYF TGCAGTGGCCTAGGGGGACAGGGTTCCTACGAGCAGTACTTC
. few TRBJ1-3 TRBV6-1 CASRGFSGNTIYF TGTGCCAGCAGAGGTTTCTCTGGAAACACCATATATTTT
. many TRBJ2-1 TRBV20-1 CSARGLYNEQFF TGCAGTGCTAGAGGCCTCTACAATGAGCAGTTCTTC
. few TRBJ1-1 TRBV29-1 CSVQQGLNTEAFF TGCAGCGTCCAACAGGGCCTGAACACTGAAGCTTTCTTT
TRBD2 many TRBJ2-2 TRBV6-2/TRBV6-3 CASSPGEGREINTGELFF TGTGCCAGCAGTCCGGGGGAGGGTCGAGAAATAAACACCGGGGAGCTGTTTTTT
. few TRBJ1-2 TRBV28 CASVLGGGYGYTF TGTGCCAGCGTCCTGGGGGGCGGCTATGGCTACACCTTC
. few TRBJ2-1 TRBV20-1 CSARLPLKGNEQFF TGCAGTGCTAGACTCCCTCTAAAAGGCAATGAGCAGTTCTTC
TRBD2 . TRBJ2-1 TRBV30 CAWSASSGGEWGQFF TGTGCCTGGAGTGCATCTAGCGGGGGGGAATGGGGGCAGTTCTTC
TRBD2 many TRBJ2-1 TRBV27 CASSWGLAGYNEQFF TGTGCCAGCAGTTGGGGACTAGCGGGATACAATGAGCAGTTCTTC
TRBD2 . TRBJ2-5 TRBV11-2 CASSEAPLHKTSPQETQYF TGTGCCAGCAGCGAGGCCCCCTTACATAAGACTAGCCCTCAAGAGACCCAGTACTTC
. . TRBJ2-4 TRBV21-1 CASLTGLAGEIGNIQYF TGTGCCAGCCTGACTGGACTAGCGGGAGAAATCGGAAACATTCAGTACTTC
TRBD1 . TRBJ2-1 TRBV20-1 CSARATGGNEQFF TGCAGTGCTAGAGCGACAGGGGGCAATGAGCAGTTCTTC
. many TRBJ1-2 TRBV6-5 CASSYSGRANYGYTF TGTGCCAGCAGTTACTCGGGACGAGCTAACTATGGCTACACCTTC
. many TRBJ2-3 TRBV2 CASRPEWVPSRPDTQYF TGTGCCAGCAGGCCCGAGTGGGTGCCTAGCCGTCCAGATACGCAGTATTTT
TRBD2 few TRBJ2-7 TRBV30 CAWMRGSSYEQYF TGTGCCTGGATGCGGGGGAGCTCCTACGAGCAGTACTTC
TRBD2 few TRBJ2-1 TRBV4-2 CASSLRAGGPGNEQFF TGTGCCAGCAGCCTAAGAGCGGGAGGGCCGGGGAATGAGCAGTTCTTC
. many TRBJ2-5 TRBV20-1 CSAAPEQETQYF TGCAGTGCTGCTCCAGAACAAGAGACCCAGTACTTC
TRBD2 few TRBJ2-1 TRBV12-3/TRBV12-4 CASSFRGAGGSYNEQFF TGTGCCAGCAGTTTCAGGGGAGCGGGGGGCTCCTACAATGAGCAGTTCTTC
. once TRBJ2-5 TRBV7-3 CASSQYGGETQYF TGTGCCAGCAGCCAGTACGGGGGAGAGACCCAGTACTTC
. . TRBJ2-7 TRBV7-2 CASSRLGLGEQYF TGTGCCAGCAGCCGCCTGGGCCTCGGGGAGCAGTACTTC
TRBD2 few TRBJ2-3 TRBV11-2 CASSLTSGAQRDTQYF TGTGCCAGCAGCTTGACTAGCGGGGCTCAGCGGGATACGCAGTATTTT
TRBD2 few TRBJ2-3 TRBV30 CASNPSRGGTDTQYF TGTGCCTCTAACCCCTCCCGGGGGGGGACAGATACGCAGTATTTT
TRBD2 . TRBJ2-5 TRBV5-1 CASSLVLAGTHQETQYF TGCGCCAGCAGCTTGGTGCTAGCGGGGACCCACCAAGAGACCCAGTACTTC
TRBD2 many TRBJ2-5 TRBV12-3/TRBV12-4 CASSFASGFQETQYF TGTGCCAGCAGTTTTGCTAGCGGATTCCAAGAGACCCAGTACTTC
TRBD1 . TRBJ2-7 TRBV5-1 CASSGGQGPPTSEQYF TGCGCCAGCAGCGGTGGACAGGGACCGCCTACTAGCGAGCAGTACTTC
TRBD1 many TRBJ1-1 TRBV12-3/TRBV12-4 CASSSRTGRDTEAFF TGTGCCAGCAGTTCTCGGACAGGGAGGGACACTGAAGCTTTCTTT